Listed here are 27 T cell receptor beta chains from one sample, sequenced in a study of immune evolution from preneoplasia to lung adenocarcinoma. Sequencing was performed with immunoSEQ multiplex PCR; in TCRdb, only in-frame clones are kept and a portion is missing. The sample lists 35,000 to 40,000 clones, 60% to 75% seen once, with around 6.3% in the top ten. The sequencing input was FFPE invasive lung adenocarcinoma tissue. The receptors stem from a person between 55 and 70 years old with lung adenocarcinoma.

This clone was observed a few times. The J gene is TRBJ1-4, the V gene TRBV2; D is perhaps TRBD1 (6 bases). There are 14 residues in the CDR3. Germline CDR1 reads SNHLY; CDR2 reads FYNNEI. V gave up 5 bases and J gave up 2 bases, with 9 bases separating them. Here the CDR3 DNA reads TGTGCCAGCAGTAGACAGGCCACTAATGAAAAACTGTTTTTT. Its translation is CASSRQATNEKLFF.

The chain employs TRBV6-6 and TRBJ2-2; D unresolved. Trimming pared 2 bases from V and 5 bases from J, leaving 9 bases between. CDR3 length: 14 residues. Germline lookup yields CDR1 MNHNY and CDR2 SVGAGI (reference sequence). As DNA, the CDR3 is TGTGCCAGCAGTTACCGGACGGAGACCGGGGAGCTGTTTTTT. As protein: CASSYRTETGELFF.

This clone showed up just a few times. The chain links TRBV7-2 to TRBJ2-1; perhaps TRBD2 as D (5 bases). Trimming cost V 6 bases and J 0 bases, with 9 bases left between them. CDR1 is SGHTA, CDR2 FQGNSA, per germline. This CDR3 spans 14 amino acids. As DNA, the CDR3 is TGTGCCAGCAGACAAGACTACTCCTACAATGAGCAGTTCTTC. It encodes CASRQDYSYNEQFF.

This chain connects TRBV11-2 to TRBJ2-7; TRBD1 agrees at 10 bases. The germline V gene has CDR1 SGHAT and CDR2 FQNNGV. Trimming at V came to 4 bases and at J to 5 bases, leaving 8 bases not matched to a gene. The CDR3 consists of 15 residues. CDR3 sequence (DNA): TGTGCCAGCAGCTCAAGACAGGGGGCAGGGAACGAGCAGTACTTC. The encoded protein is CASSSRQGAGNEQYF. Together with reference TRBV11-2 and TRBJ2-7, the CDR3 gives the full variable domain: EAGVAQSPRYKIIEKRQSVAFWCNPISGHATLYWYQQILGQGPKLLIQFQNNGVVDDSQLPKDRFSAERLKGVDSTLKIQPAKLEDSAVYLCASSSRQGAGNEQYFGPGTRLTVT.

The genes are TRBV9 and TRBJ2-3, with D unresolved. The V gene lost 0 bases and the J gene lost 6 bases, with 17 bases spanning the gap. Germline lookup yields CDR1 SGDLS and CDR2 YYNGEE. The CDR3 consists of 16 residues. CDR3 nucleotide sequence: TGTGCCAGCAGCGTAGCTAAGGGCCTGCCATCGGATACGCAGTATTTT. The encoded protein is CASSVAKGLPSDTQYF.

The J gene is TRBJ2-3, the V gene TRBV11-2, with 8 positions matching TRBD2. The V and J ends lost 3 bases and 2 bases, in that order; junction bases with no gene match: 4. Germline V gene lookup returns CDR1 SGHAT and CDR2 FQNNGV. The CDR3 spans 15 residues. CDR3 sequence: CASSFSGNPTDTQYF. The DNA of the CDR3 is TGTGCCAGCAGCTTTAGCGGGAACCCCACAGATACGCAGTATTTT. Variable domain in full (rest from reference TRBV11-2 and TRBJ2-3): EAGVAQSPRYKIIEKRQSVAFWCNPISGHATLYWYQQILGQGPKLLIQFQNNGVVDDSQLPKDRFSAERLKGVDSTLKIQPAKLEDSAVYLCASSFSGNPTDTQYFGPGTRLTVL.

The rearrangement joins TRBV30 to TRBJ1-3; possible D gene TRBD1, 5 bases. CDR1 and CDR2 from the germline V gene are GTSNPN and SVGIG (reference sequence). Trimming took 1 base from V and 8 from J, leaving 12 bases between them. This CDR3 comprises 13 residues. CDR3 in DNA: TGTGCCTGGAGTGGGACACCAGTGGACACCATATATTTT. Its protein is CAWSGTPVDTIYF.

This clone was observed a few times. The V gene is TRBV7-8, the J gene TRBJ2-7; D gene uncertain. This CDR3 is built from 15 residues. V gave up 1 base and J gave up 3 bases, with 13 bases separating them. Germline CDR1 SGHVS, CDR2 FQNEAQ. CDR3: CASSLGSTPGYEQYF. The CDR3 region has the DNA TGTGCCAGCAGCTTAGGGTCCACTCCCGGCTACGAGCAGTACTTC.

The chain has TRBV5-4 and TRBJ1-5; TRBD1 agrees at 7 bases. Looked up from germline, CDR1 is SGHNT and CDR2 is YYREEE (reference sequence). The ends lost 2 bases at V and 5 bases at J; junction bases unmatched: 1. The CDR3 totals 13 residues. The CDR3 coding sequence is TGTGCCAGCAGCTTTGGACAGGATCAGCCCCAGCATTTT. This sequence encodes CASSFGQDQPQHF.

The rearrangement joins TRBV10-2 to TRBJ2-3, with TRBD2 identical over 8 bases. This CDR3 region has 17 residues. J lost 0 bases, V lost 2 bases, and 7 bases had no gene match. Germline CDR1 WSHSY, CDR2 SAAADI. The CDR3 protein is CASSERRASGSTDTQYF. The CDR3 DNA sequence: TGCGCCAGCAGTGAGAGGAGGGCTAGCGGGAGCACAGATACGCAGTATTTT.

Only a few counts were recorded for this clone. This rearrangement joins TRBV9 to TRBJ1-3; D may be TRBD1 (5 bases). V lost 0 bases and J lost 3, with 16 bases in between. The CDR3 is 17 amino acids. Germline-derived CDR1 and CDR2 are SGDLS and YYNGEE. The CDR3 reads CASSVALGGVGGNTIYF. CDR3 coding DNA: TGTGCCAGCAGCGTAGCTTTGGGGGGAGTCGGTGGAAACACCATATATTTT.

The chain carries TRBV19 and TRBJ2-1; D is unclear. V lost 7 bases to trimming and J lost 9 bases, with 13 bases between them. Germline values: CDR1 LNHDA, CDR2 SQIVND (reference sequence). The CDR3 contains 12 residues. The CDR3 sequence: CASTSRRTEQFF. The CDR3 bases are TGTGCCAGTACCTCACGGCGAACTGAGCAGTTCTTC.

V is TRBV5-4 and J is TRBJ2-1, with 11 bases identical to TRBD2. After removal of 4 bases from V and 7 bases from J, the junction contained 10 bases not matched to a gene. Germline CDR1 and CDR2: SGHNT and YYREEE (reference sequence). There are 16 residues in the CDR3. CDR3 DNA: TGTGCCAGCAGCCCTAATAGCGGGAGGGCCTTGAATGAGCAGTTCTTC. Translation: CASSPNSGRALNEQFF. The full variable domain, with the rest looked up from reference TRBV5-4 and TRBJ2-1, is ETGVTQSPTHLIKTRGQQVTLRCSSQSGHNTVSWYQQALGQGPQFIFQYYREEENGRGNFPPRFSGLQFPNYSSELNVNALELDDSALYLCASSPNSGRALNEQFFGPGTRLTVL.

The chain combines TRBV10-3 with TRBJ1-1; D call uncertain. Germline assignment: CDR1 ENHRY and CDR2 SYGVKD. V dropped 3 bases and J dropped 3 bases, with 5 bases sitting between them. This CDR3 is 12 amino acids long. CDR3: CAISEQHTEAFF. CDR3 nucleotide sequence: TGTGCCATCAGTGAACAGCACACTGAAGCTTTCTTT.

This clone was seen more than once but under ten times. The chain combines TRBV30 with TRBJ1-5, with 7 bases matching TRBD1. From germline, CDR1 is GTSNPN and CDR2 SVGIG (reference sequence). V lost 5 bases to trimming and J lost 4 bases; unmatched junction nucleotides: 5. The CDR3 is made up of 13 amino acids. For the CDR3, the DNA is TGTGCCTGGGGCGACAGGGCAAATCAGCCCCAGCATTTT. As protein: CAWGDRANQPQHF.

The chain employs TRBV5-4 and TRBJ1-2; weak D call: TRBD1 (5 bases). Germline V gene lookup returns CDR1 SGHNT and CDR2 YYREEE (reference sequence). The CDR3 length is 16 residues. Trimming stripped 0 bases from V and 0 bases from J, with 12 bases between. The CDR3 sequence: CASSLANTGANYGYTF. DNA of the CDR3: TGTGCCAGCAGCTTGGCCAACACAGGAGCTAACTATGGCTACACCTTC. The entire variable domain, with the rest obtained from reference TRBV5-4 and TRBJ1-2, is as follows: ETGVTQSPTHLIKTRGQQVTLRCSSQSGHNTVSWYQQALGQGPQFIFQYYREEENGRGNFPPRFSGLQFPNYSSELNVNALELDDSALYLCASSLANTGANYGYTFGSGTRLTVV.

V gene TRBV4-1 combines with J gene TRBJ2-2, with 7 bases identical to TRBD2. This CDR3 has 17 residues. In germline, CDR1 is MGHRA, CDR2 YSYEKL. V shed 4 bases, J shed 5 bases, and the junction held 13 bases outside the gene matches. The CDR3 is CASSLRHGGGRTGELFF. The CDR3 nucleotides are TGCGCCAGCAGCCTACGACATGGGGGGGGGAGGACCGGGGAGCTGTTTTTT.

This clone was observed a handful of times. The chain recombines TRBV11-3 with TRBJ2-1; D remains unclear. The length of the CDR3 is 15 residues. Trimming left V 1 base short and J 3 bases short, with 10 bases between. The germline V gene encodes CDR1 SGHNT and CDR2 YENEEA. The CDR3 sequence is CASSLGSSYYNEQFF. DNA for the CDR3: TGTGCCAGCAGCTTAGGGTCCTCCTACTACAATGAGCAGTTCTTC.

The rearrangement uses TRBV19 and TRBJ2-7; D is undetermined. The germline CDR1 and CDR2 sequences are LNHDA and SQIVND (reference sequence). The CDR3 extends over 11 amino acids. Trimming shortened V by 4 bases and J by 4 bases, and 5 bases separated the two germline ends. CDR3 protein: CASSRNYEQYF. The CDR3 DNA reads TGTGCCAGTAGTAGGAATTACGAGCAGTACTTC.

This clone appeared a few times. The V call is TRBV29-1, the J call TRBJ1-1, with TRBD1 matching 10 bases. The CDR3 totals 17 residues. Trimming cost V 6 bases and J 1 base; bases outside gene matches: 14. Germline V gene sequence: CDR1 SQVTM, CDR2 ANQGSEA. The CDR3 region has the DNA TGCAGCGTCGCTCAATCTTCCGACAGGGGGCCGAACACTGAAGCTTTCTTT. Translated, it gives CSVAQSSDRGPNTEAFF.

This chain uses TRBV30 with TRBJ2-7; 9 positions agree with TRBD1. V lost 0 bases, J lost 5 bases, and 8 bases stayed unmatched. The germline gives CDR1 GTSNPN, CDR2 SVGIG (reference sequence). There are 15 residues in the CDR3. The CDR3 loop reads CAWSVRYRGPNEQYF. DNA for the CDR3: TGTGCCTGGAGTGTACGGTACAGGGGGCCGAACGAGCAGTACTTC.

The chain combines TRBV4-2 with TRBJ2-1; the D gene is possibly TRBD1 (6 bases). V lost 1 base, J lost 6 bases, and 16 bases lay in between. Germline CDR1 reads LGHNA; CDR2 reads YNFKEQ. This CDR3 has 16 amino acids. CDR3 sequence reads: CASSQAPGDAGNEQFF. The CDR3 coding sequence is TGTGCCAGCAGCCAAGCCCCAGGGGACGCTGGCAATGAGCAGTTCTTC.

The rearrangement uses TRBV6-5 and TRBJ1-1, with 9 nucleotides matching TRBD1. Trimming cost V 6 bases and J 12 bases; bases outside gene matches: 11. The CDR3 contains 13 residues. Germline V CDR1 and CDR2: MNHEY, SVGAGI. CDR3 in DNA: TGTGCCAGCAGCGAACGAACAGGGGGCGGGACTTTCTTT. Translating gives CASSERTGGGTFF.

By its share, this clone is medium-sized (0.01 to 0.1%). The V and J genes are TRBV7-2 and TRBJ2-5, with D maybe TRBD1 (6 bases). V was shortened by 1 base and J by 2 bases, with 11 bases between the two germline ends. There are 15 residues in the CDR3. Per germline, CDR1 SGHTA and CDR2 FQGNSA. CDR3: CASSLVRGVQETQYF. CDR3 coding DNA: TGTGCCAGCAGCTTAGTCAGGGGCGTACAAGAGACCCAGTACTTC.

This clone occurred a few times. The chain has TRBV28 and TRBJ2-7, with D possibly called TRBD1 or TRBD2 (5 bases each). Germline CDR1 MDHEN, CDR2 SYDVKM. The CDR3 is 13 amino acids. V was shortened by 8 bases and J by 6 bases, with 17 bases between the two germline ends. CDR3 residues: CASPSGPAGEQYF. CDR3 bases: TGTGCCAGCCCCTCGGGACCCGCGGGCGAGCAGTACTTC.

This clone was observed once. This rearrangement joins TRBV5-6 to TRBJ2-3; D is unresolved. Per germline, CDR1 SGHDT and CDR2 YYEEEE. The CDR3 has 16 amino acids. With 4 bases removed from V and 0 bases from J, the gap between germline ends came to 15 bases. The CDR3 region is CASSAKTGISTDTQYF. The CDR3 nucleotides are TGTGCCAGCAGCGCCAAGACCGGAATTAGCACAGATACGCAGTATTTT.

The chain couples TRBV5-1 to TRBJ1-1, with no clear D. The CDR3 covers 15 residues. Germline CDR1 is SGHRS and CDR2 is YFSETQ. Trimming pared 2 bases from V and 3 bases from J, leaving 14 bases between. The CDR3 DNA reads TGCGCCAGCAGCTTTGGAGGTCCCGGGGACACTGAAGCTTTCTTT. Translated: CASSFGGPGDTEAFF.